The clone carrying this T cell receptor beta chain appeared a few times. Antigen specificity is unknown. On the basis of clinical symptoms, serum thyroxine and TRAb, thyroid ultrasound and orbital computed tomography, diagnoses were made. The data were taken from a study of T cells in Graves' hyperthyroidism and ophthalmopathy. Study details: Prior to any treatment, at the point of initial diagnosis, peripheral blood was collected.

Overall study findings and caveats: Patients with ophthalmopathy were separated from those with stable hyperthyroidism by a 13 V-J model. Most clonotypes expanded in thyroid above 0.001 were likewise present in blood.

RNA transcripts were the template for amplifying TCR beta CDR3 regions. First-round RT-PCR of the TCR CDR3 relied on the HTBI primer set. TCRdb re-called the multiplex PCR reads with MiXCR, one entry per CDR3 protein. Of approximately 740,000 distinct CDR3 sequences listed, approximately 14% are singletons. The material sequenced was blood. This TCR was sampled from a woman in her late teens or twenties with Graves' hyperthyroidism.

Here the CDR3 DNA reads TGTGCCAGCAGCCAAGATCATTCGGCGGGTGCTCAGGCTGAGCAGTACTTC. Amino acids: CASSQDHSAGAQAEQYF. This chain connects TRBV13 to TRBJ2-7, with TRBD2 as a possible D gene (5 bases). Trimming pared 5 bases from V and 7 bases from J, leaving 27 bases between. CDR1 is PRHDT and CDR2 is FYEKMQ in the germline V gene (reference sequence). CDR3 length equals 17 residues.